The 19 T cell receptor beta chains reported below all come from one sample, sequenced in a study of T cells in Graves' hyperthyroidism and ophthalmopathy. RNA transcripts provided the source from which TCR beta CDR3 regions were amplified. HTBI primers were employed in a first-round RT-PCR of the TCR CDR3. TCRdb independently ran MiXCR on the multiplex PCR reads; one entry per CDR3 protein. This table holds 610,000 or so distinct CDR3 sequences, 35% to 55% found once. What was sequenced was peripheral blood or thyroid tissue (not recorded which). The origin of the receptors is a woman between 18 and 29 years old with Graves' hyperthyroidism.

V and J are TRBV19 and TRBJ1-6, with D perhaps matching TRBD1 (5 bases). The CDR3 extends over 13 amino acids. Germline CDR1 reads LNHDA; CDR2 reads SQIVND (reference sequence). The germline V and J ends were trimmed by 1 base and 7 bases, with 5 bases remaining between them. The CDR3 here is CASSIGDNSPLHF. Written as DNA, the CDR3 is TGTGCCAGTAGTATAGGGGACAATTCACCCCTCCACTTT.

This clonotype occurred many times. The chain links TRBV4-1 to TRBJ1-2, with TRBD1 matching 11 bases. Germline CDR1 reads MGHRA; CDR2 reads YSYEKL. This CDR3 contains 17 residues. Losses at the gene ends were 3 bases for V and 7 bases for J; bases not matched to a gene: 13. CDR3: CASSHMTFRTGGGGYTF. The CDR3 DNA reads as TGCGCCAGCAGCCACATGACATTCCGGACAGGGGGCGGTGGCTACACCTTC.

The sample holds many counts of this clonotype. The J gene is TRBJ2-7, the V gene TRBV12-3 or TRBV12-4; tentative D call: TRBD1 (6 bases). The V end lost 7 bases, the J end lost 0 bases, and 10 bases lay between the germline ends. The CDR3 extends over 13 amino acids. DNA for the CDR3: TGTGCCAGCACCTGGACAGCCTCCTACGAGCAGTACTTC. Translated: CASTWTASYEQYF.

This clonotype has a count of ten or more. The gene calls are TRBV7-9 and TRBJ1-1; no clear D. The CDR3 contains 14 residues. V was pared by 3 bases and J by 5 bases, with 13 bases between. From germline, CDR1 is SEHNR and CDR2 FQNEAQ (reference sequence). The CDR3 DNA sequence: TGTGCCAGCAGCTTTAACTTCGGTTTTACTGAAGCTTTCTTT. Translation: CASSFNFGFTEAFF.

The chain has TRBV29-1 and TRBJ1-2; D is possibly TRBD1 (5 bases). This CDR3 is 12 amino acids long. The V and J ends lost 8 bases and 3 bases respectively, with 13 bases between them. Germline CDR1 and CDR2: SQVTM and ANQGSEA. CDR3 loop: CSLALGHYGYTF. The DNA of the CDR3 is TGCAGCTTAGCGCTGGGACACTATGGCTACACCTTC.

V gene TRBV9 combines with J gene TRBJ2-5, with 14 bases that match TRBD2. CDR3 length: 18 amino acids. Germline V gene lookup returns CDR1 SGDLS and CDR2 YYNGEE. With V trimmed by 2 bases and J by 11 bases, 17 bases remained unmatched. CDR3 in amino acids: CASSVVGLAGGEGNEQYF. The CDR3 DNA follows: TGTGCCAGCAGCGTGGTAGGACTAGCGGGAGGAGAGGGGAATGAGCAGTACTTC.

This clonotype has a count of ten or more. J is TRBJ1-2 and V is TRBV29-1; D might be TRBD1 (6 bases). Trimming shortened V by 4 bases and J by 3 bases, and 18 bases separated the two germline ends. The CDR3 consists of 15 residues. Germline V gene sequence: CDR1 SQVTM, CDR2 ANQGSEA. Written as DNA, the CDR3 is TGCAGCGTTGGGATTATGTCAGGGGCGGACTATGGCTACACCTTC. Protein: CSVGIMSGADYGYTF. The entire variable domain, with the rest obtained from reference TRBV29-1 and TRBJ1-2, is as follows: SAVISQKPSRDICQRGTSLTIQCQVDSQVTMMFWYRQQPGQSLTLIATANQGSEATYESGFVIDKFPISRPNLTFSTLTVSNMSPEDSSIYLCSVGIMSGADYGYTFGSGTRLTVV.

A word on this clonotype: One end of the junction is discordant with germline, which a read error may explain. CDR3 residues: CASSVAYRGGIQETQYF. The CDR3 DNA reads TGTGCCAGTAGCGTAGCTTACAGGGGCGGGATCCAAGAGACCCAGTACTTC. The chain is built from TRBV9 and TRBJ2-5, with TRBD1 as a possible D gene (7 bases). Germline V lookup: CDR1 SGDLS, CDR2 YYNGEE. CDR3 length equals 17 residues.

V gene TRBV12-3 or TRBV12-4 combines with J gene TRBJ2-5, with 7 bases aligning to TRBD1. Germline trimming cut 5 bases from V and 9 bases from J; bases unmatched to any gene: 9. This CDR3 is built from 13 residues. The CDR3 sequence is CASSTQGNQPQYF. As DNA, the CDR3 is TGTGCCAGCAGTACACAGGGGAATCAGCCCCAGTACTTC.

This chain uses TRBV4-1 with TRBJ2-5; D is perhaps TRBD1 (5 bases). This CDR3 contains 14 residues. Trimming removed 0 bases from V and 4 bases from J, with 9 bases in between. Germline values: CDR1 MGHRA, CDR2 YSYEKL. CDR3 region: CASSQDGQGETQYF. CDR3 sequence (DNA): TGCGCCAGCAGCCAAGATGGGCAGGGAGAGACCCAGTACTTC.

This clonotype was counted ten times or more. The CDR3 DNA follows: TGTGCCAGCAAGACTTGGGACAGGGGAAATTCACCCCTCCACTTT. Translated: CASKTWDRGNSPLHF. This chain connects TRBV2 to TRBJ1-6; 10 bases line up with TRBD1. The V and J ends lost 7 bases and 7 bases, in that order; junction bases with no gene match: 7. The CDR3 loop spans 15 amino acids. CDR1 and CDR2 (germline): SNHLY, FYNNEI.

Here the CDR3 DNA reads TGCAGTGCTACGGGACAGGGGGCGAGCACTGAAGCTTTCTTT. Residues: CSATGQGASTEAFF. The chain combines TRBV20-1 with TRBJ1-1; 12 bases line up with TRBD1. Looked up from germline, CDR1 is DFQATT and CDR2 is SNEGSKA (reference sequence). Trimming removed 4 bases from V and 4 bases from J; junction bases left unmatched: 4. This CDR3 has 14 amino acids.

This clonotype was picked up many times. CDR3 bases: TGCAGCGTTGAGACTAGCGGGAGGGCCGGAAAGTCCTACGAGCAGTACTTC. Translating gives CSVETSGRAGKSYEQYF. J is TRBJ2-7 and V is TRBV29-1; TRBD2 aligns across 14 bases. The trim removed 3 bases at V and 1 base at J, leaving 8 bases unmatched. The CDR3 contains 17 residues. Germline V CDR1 and CDR2: SQVTM, ANQGSEA.

Remarks on this clonotype: One base away lies a much larger clone, so this may be a sequencing read error. The CDR3 here is CAISYGQRVGNTEAFF. CDR3 DNA: TGTGCCATCAGTTACGGGCAGAGGGTCGGGAACACTGAAGCTTTCTTT. The gene calls are TRBV6-5 and TRBJ1-1; no definite D call. The CDR3 runs to 16 residues. Germline CDR1 and CDR2: MNHEY and SVGAGI.

In its sample, this clonotype was seen many times. The rearrangement uses TRBV10-3 and TRBJ1-1; no clear D gene. The length of the CDR3 is 13 residues. The V and J ends lost 2 bases and 4 bases respectively, with 8 bases between them. CDR1 and CDR2 from the germline V gene are ENHRY and SYGVKD. Here the CDR3 reads CAISEGSVTEAFF. The CDR3 DNA follows: TGTGCCATCAGTGAGGGTAGTGTCACTGAAGCTTTCTTT.

This clonotype was seen only a few times. This clone may be a read error of a much larger clone one base away. The chain has TRBV7-2 and TRBJ2-5; D might be TRBD1 (6 bases). Germline CDR1 reads SGHTA; CDR2 reads FQGNSA. This CDR3 comprises 14 residues. This chain's CDR3 is CAGSLHRVGETQYF. CDR3 in DNA: TGTGCCGGCAGCCTCCACAGGGTTGGGGAGACCCAGTACTTC.

In this sample, this clonotype turned up many times. The V call is TRBV19, the J call TRBJ1-3; 8 nucleotides match TRBD1. Germline assignment: CDR1 LNHDA and CDR2 SQIVND (reference sequence). CDR3 size: 16 residues. Trimming cost V 5 bases and J 2 bases; bases outside gene matches: 8. CDR3 DNA sequence: TGTGCCAGTAGTGGAGGCGGGACAGGAGCTGGAAACACCATATATTTT. Amino acids: CASSGGGTGAGNTIYF. The whole variable domain, filled in from reference TRBV19 and TRBJ1-3, reads DGGITQSPKYLFRKEGQNVTLSCEQNLNHDAMYWYRQDPGQGLRLIYYSQIVNDFQKGDIAEGYSVSREKKESFPLTVTSAQKNPTAFYLCASSGGGTGAGNTIYFGEGSWLTVV.

The sample holds many counts of this clonotype. The chain joins TRBV27 to TRBJ2-6; D unclear. Germline lookup yields CDR1 MNHEY and CDR2 SMNVEV (reference sequence). Trimming removed 6 bases at V and 4 bases at J, with 10 bases between. This CDR3 has 14 amino acids. For the CDR3, the DNA is TGTGCCAGCAGGGATAGGCCCGGGGCCAACGTCCTGACTTTC. This codes for CASRDRPGANVLTF.

This clonotype appeared many times. The rearrangement links TRBV7-2 to TRBJ2-2, with TRBD2 matching 10 bases. CDR3 size: 16 residues. V dropped 6 bases and J dropped 5; count of bases not matched to a gene: 9. Germline values: CDR1 SGHTA, CDR2 FQGNSA. The CDR3: CASRRTSGTYTGELFF. CDR3 nucleotides: TGTGCCAGCAGACGAACTAGCGGGACCTATACCGGGGAGCTGTTTTTT.